This T cell receptor beta chain was observed in a study of blood T cells in healthy people across ages. Study details: The capture of about one barcoded beta molecule per two T cells was achieved by template switching.

About this clonotype itself: Mismatch with germline at one junction end may stem from a read error.

Through a sample-barcoded 5' primer and a J-beta primer mix, a second PCR was run for roughly 7 to 12 cycles. TCRdb called the 5' RACE reads again in MiXCR, with one record for every CDR3 protein. The top ten hold around 10% of the sample, which has 1.6 million or so distinct CDR3 sequences, 30% to 35% seen once. Germline V lookup: CDR1 DFQATT, CDR2 SNEGSKA (reference sequence). The CDR3 has 14 amino acids. Sequencing used blood. V and J are TRBV20-1 and TRBJ1-1; 7 bases are a match to TRBD1. The clonotype was recovered from a woman aged 30 to 39 in good health. The CDR3: CSARQGSVDTGAFF. As DNA, the CDR3 is TGCAGTGCTCGACAGGGTTCGGTGGACACTGGAGCTTTCTTT.